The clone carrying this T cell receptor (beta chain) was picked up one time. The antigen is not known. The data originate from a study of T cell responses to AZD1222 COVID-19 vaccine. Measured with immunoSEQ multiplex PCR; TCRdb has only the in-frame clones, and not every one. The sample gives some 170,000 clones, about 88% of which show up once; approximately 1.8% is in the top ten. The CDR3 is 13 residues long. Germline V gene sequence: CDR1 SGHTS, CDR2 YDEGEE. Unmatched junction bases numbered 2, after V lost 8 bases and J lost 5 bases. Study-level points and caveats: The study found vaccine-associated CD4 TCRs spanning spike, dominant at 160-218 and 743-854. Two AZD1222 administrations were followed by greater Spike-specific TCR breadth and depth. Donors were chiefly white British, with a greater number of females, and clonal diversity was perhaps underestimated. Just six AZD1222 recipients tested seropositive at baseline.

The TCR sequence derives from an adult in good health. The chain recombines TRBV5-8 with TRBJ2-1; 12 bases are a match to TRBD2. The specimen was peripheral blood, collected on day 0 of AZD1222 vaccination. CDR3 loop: CARRTSGNNEQFF. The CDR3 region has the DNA TGTGCCAGAAGGACTAGCGGGAACAATGAGCAGTTCTTC.